Below, 21 T cell receptor beta chains from the same sample are listed, as sequenced in a study of CD8 T cells in ankylosing spondylitis (dated by TCRdb to about 2017). Libraries were built with 5' RACE. Sequenced on an Illumina HiSeq 2500. TCRdb reworked the public reads: Q25 trimming with fastp, MiXCR clone assembly, productive beta chains retained. CDR3 protein duplicates are merged, each entry listing the most common genes and DNA. In all, the sample holds about 160,000 distinct CDR3 sequences, and about 16% of those were seen once. The ten largest clones take up over 7.5% of the sample. Sequenced input: blood, either unsorted or a sorted T cell fraction (not recorded which). These receptors were obtained from a male donor with ankylosing spondylitis or in good health (not recorded which).

The V call is TRBV7-2, the J call TRBJ2-2; D possibly corresponds to TRBD1 (6 bases). The CDR3 length is 15 residues. Germline assignment: CDR1 SGHTA and CDR2 FQGNSA. Trimming cost V 2 bases and J 2 bases, with 9 bases left between them. DNA for the CDR3: TGTGCCAGCAGCTTACAGGGGCGTAACACCGGGGAGCTGTTTTTT. Translated: CASSLQGRNTGELFF.

The chain employs TRBV5-1 and TRBJ1-1, with TRBD1 matching over 7 bases. Germline loops: CDR1 SGHRS, CDR2 YFSETQ. Trimming at V came to 3 bases and at J to 5 bases, leaving 10 bases not matched to a gene. CDR3 length: 15 amino acids. The CDR3 spells CASSSRQGGKTEAFF. DNA of the CDR3: TGCGCCAGCAGCTCACGACAGGGAGGGAAAACTGAAGCTTTCTTT.

Details on this clonotype: This may come from a read error, since a much larger clone is one base off. This sequence joins TRBV5-1 and TRBJ2-3; D is possibly TRBD2 (5 bases). Germline V gene data show CDR1 as SGHRS and CDR2 as YFSETQ. The CDR3 totals 16 residues. CDR3 amino acids: CANSLEGGRSTDTQYF. The CDR3 region has the DNA TGCGCCAACAGCTTGGAAGGTGGGAGAAGCACAGATACGCAGTATTTT.

This clonotype appeared a few times. The CDR3, as DNA: TGTGCCAGCAGCTACGGGGCAGCGAGACTCCTGGATCAGCCCCAGCATTTT. This translates into CASSYGAARLLDQPQHF. This chain links TRBV5-6 with TRBJ1-5, with D possibly being TRBD1 (5 bases). V was pared by 3 bases and J by 5 bases, with 21 bases between. The CDR3 totals 17 residues. From germline, CDR1 is SGHDT and CDR2 YYEEEE.

This clonotype was seen repeatedly, ten times or more. Here the CDR3 DNA reads TGCGCCAGCAGCTTGACTCCGGCGGGTGGCTCCTACAATGAGCAGTTCTTC. Its translation is CASSLTPAGGSYNEQFF. The genes are TRBV5-1 and TRBJ2-1; tentatively, D is TRBD2 (5 bases). Germline V gene lookup returns CDR1 SGHRS and CDR2 YFSETQ. The CDR3 loop spans 17 amino acids. V lost 1 base to trimming and J lost 0 bases, with 14 bases between them.

This clonotype was detected only a few times. This chain joins TRBV5-1 and TRBJ2-1, with 13 bases identical to TRBD2. The CDR3 runs 15 residues. V was pared by 5 bases and J by 8 bases, with 7 bases of the junction left unmatched. Germline V gives CDR1 SGHRS, CDR2 YFSETQ. DNA of the CDR3: TGCGCCAGCAGTTATGGGACTAGCGGGACCGATGAGCAGTTCTTC. Its protein is CASSYGTSGTDEQFF.

The chain is built from TRBV5-1 and TRBJ2-2; D is unclear. This CDR3 spans 14 amino acids. V lost 6 bases and J lost 0, with 9 bases in between. Germline V gene lookup returns CDR1 SGHRS and CDR2 YFSETQ. The CDR3: CASNDLANTGELFF. The CDR3 coding sequence is TGCGCCAGCAATGATTTGGCGAACACCGGGGAGCTGTTTTTT.

As for this clonotype: This may be a read error: a much more frequent sequence differs by one nucleotide. This chain connects TRBV28 to TRBJ2-5; D uncertain. This CDR3 is built from 14 residues. With 9 bases removed from V and 5 bases from J, the gap between germline ends came to 19 bases. Germline-derived CDR1 and CDR2 are MDHEN and SYDVKM. CDR3 amino acids: CARSHERRLETQYF. In nucleotides, the CDR3 is TGTGCCAGAAGTCATGAACGTAGGTTGGAGACCCAGTACTTC. The full variable domain, with the rest looked up from reference TRBV28 and TRBJ2-5, is DVKVTQSSRYLVKRTGEKVFLECVQDMDHENMFWYRQDPGLGLRLIYFSYDVKMKEKGDIPEGYSVSREKKERFSLILESASTNQTSMYLCARSHERRLETQYFGPGTRLLVL.

Remarks on this clonotype: The junction shows a germline mismatch at one end, possibly a read error. CDR3 sequence: CASSVAGGYTEQFF. CDR3 coding DNA: TGTGCCAGCAGTGTTGCGGGAGGGTACACTGAGCAGTTCTTC. The V and J genes are TRBV6-5 and TRBJ2-1, with 9 nucleotides matching TRBD2. The V gene's germline CDR1 is MNHEY and CDR2 SVGAGI. The CDR3 is made up of 14 amino acids.

This clonotype was detected many times. As DNA, the CDR3 is TGTGCCAGCAGCGGGGGAGGGCTAAACACCGGGGAGCTGTTTTTT. Amino acid sequence: CASSGGGLNTGELFF. The chain employs TRBV9 and TRBJ2-2; 7 bases fit TRBD2. Trimming removed 3 bases from V and 2 bases from J; junction bases left unmatched: 4. Per germline, CDR1 SGDLS and CDR2 YYNGEE. This CDR3 is 15 amino acids long.

The CDR3 protein is CASSRLIPSWTSGSINTGELFF. CDR3 DNA sequence: TGTGCCAGCTCACGCCTCATTCCGTCCTGGACTAGCGGGAGCATCAACACCGGGGAGCTGTTTTTT. This sequence joins TRBV18 and TRBJ2-2; 13 nucleotides align to TRBD2. The CDR3 runs to 22 residues. Trimming at V came to 4 bases and at J to 2 bases, leaving 19 bases not matched to a gene. Germline CDR1 and CDR2: KGHSH and LQKENI.

On this clonotype itself: The junction departs from the called germline gene at one end, perhaps through a read error. In nucleotides, the CDR3 is TGTGCCAGCAGTCCTTACACTGAAACTTTCTTT. This sequence encodes CASSPYTETFF. V is TRBV12-3 or TRBV12-4 and J is TRBJ1-1, with no clear D. The CDR3 totals 11 residues.

Regarding this clonotype: A much bigger clone sits one base away, suggesting this may be a read error. The J gene is TRBJ2-1, the V gene TRBV5-1; possibly TRBD1 or TRBD2 for D (5 bases each). With 2 bases removed from V and 0 bases from J, the gap between germline ends came to 12 bases. Looked up from germline, CDR1 is SGHRS and CDR2 is YFSETQ. The CDR3 extends over 16 amino acids. CDR3 coding DNA: TGCGCCAGCAGCTTCTCCGAGGGGCCCTCCTACAATGAGCAGTTCTTC. Its translation is CASSFSEGPSYNEQFF.

The genes are TRBV2 and TRBJ1-4; TRBD1 might be the D (6 bases). Germline CDR1 and CDR2: SNHLY and FYNNEI. Between the trimmed V and J ends, which lost 4 bases and 8 bases, there was a span of 11 bases. There are 13 residues in the CDR3. DNA for the CDR3: TGTGCCAGCAGTGGGGGGCGAGGAGAAAAACTGTTTTTT. This sequence encodes CASSGGRGEKLFF. Filled out from reference TRBV2 and TRBJ1-4, the complete variable domain reads EPEVTQTPSHQVTQMGQEVILRCVPISNHLYFYWYRQILGQKVEFLVSFYNNEISEKSEIFDDQFSVERPDGSNFTLKIRSTKLEDSAMYFCASSGGRGEKLFFGSGTQLSVL.

This clonotype was picked up many times. The chain links TRBV2 to TRBJ2-2; the match to TRBD1 covers 8 bases. CDR3 size: 14 residues. In germline, CDR1 is SNHLY, CDR2 FYNNEI. Unmatched junction bases numbered 3, after V lost 6 bases and J lost 3 bases. CDR3 DNA: TGTGCCAGCAGGGGACAGGTGGACACCGGGGAGCTGTTTTTT. The encoded protein is CASRGQVDTGELFF.

This clonotype was seen ten or more times. The chain links TRBV20-1 to TRBJ2-3, with D perhaps given as TRBD1 or TRBD2 (5 bases each). The CDR3 loop spans 12 amino acids. Germline V gives CDR1 DFQATT, CDR2 SNEGSKA (reference sequence). The germline V and J ends were trimmed by 3 bases and 9 bases, with 13 bases remaining between them. CDR3 coding DNA: TGCAGTGCTAGCCTGGGGGATCAGACGCAGTATTTT. Encoded protein: CSASLGDQTQYF.

This clonotype has a count of ten or more. This chain connects TRBV30 to TRBJ2-4, with 10 bases that match TRBD2. In germline, CDR1 is GTSNPN, CDR2 SVGIG (reference sequence). This CDR3 is 15 amino acids long. Trimming removed 0 bases from V and 1 base from J; junction bases left unmatched: 0. CDR3 in amino acids: CAWSVAGGAKNIQYF. DNA of the CDR3: TGTGCCTGGAGTGTAGCGGGAGGGGCCAAAAACATTCAGTACTTC.

The table lists this clonotype with many counts. The rearrangement uses TRBV5-1 and TRBJ2-2; D is ambiguous. Germline-derived CDR1 and CDR2 are SGHRS and YFSETQ. The CDR3 is 13 amino acids. Trimming took 0 bases from V and 8 from J, leaving 8 bases between them. In DNA form, the CDR3 reads TGCGCCAGCAGCTTGGTTTCCGGTGGGGAGCTGTTTTTT. As protein: CASSLVSGGELFF.

Worth noting for this clonotype: This may stem from a read error, because a much larger clone lies one nucleotide away. The CDR3 does not end in the conserved phenylalanine or tryptophan, so this is likely a read error. The chain is built from TRBV19 and TRBJ2-5, with 12 bases lining up with TRBD2. V shed 3 bases and J 4 bases; nucleotides not matched to a gene: 6. The germline gives CDR1 LNHDA, CDR2 SQIVND (reference sequence). The CDR3 extends over 16 amino acids. The CDR3 DNA reads TGTGCCAGTAGTATTGGGACTAGCGGGTCGAGAGAGACCCAGTACTTA. It is translated as CASSIGTSGSRETQYL.

The CDR3 coding sequence is TGTGCCAGCAGTTTAAATGGGCGACCCTACGAGCAGTACTTC. Its translation is CASSLNGRPYEQYF. The chain combines TRBV28 with TRBJ2-7; D unclear. Trimming pared 2 bases from V and 2 bases from J, leaving 10 bases between. In germline, CDR1 is MDHEN, CDR2 SYDVKM. The CDR3 spans 14 residues.

V and J are TRBV18 and TRBJ1-3, with 8 bases lining up with TRBD1. J was trimmed by 3 bases and V by 3 bases; bases with no gene match: 10. Germline V lookup: CDR1 KGHSH, CDR2 LQKENI. The CDR3 contains 17 residues. CDR3 in DNA: TGTGCCAGCTCACCGGCGGGGCAGGGGGCGCTTGGAAACACCATATATTTT. This gives the protein CASSPAGQGALGNTIYF.